Reported below is one TCR beta chain. Its antigen remains unidentified. This entry belongs to a study of radiotherapy plus CTLA-4 blockade in lung cancer. Study summary: Objective response rate was 15% to 20%; disease control rate, about 28%. Study outcomes and limitations: Some TCR clones had been derived from tumors. These clones expanded in peripheral blood after radiotherapy plus ipilimumab.

Clones were sequenced by immunoSEQ multiplex PCR, and TCRdb holds only the in-frame ones, with some missing. The sample gives about 40,000 clones, approximately 86% of which show up once; around a fifth is in the top ten. Focal radiation plus CTLA-4 blockade with ipilimumab was given to patients with chemo-refractory metastatic non-small-cell lung cancer. The CDR3 runs to 12 residues. V was pared by 1 base and J by 10 bases, with 13 bases between. The germline CDR1 and CDR2 sequences are SQVTM and ANQGSEA. The receptor was isolated from a human donor with non-small cell lung cancer whose response to radiotherapy plus ipilimumab could not be evaluated. This sequence joins TRBV29-1 and TRBJ1-1; perhaps TRBD1 as D (6 bases). Specimen: peripheral blood, collected from a patient treated with radiotherapy plus ipilimumab. The CDR3 loop reads CSVEGGGGGAFF. CDR3 sequence (DNA): TGCAGCGTTGAAGGGGGAGGGGGGGGAGCTTTCTTT.